These 3 T cell receptor beta chains came from one sample sequenced in a study of beta chain features in type 1 diabetes. Study-wide points: Within each of all four CD4+ subsets, Type 1 diabetes patients had TCRB CDR3s that were moderately but significantly shorter.

No cognate antigen is known for these TCRs. What was sequenced were expressed TCRB transcripts, since all of the isolated RNA had been reverse transcribed. Produced via immunoSEQ multiplex PCR; TCRdb's table is partial and in-frame only. The sample has about 140,000 clones, about 13% seen once. Material: central memory CD4+ T cells from blood. These TCRs come from a young man with type 1 diabetes.

This clone was observed a few times. This chain links TRBV10-3 with TRBJ1-3, with TRBD1 matching 10 bases. This CDR3 spans 14 amino acids. Germline V gene sequence: CDR1 ENHRY, CDR2 SYGVKD. Trimming cost V 6 bases and J 2 bases; bases outside gene matches: 1. CDR3 sequence (DNA): TGTGCCATCAGAGGACAGGGGGCTGGAAACACCATATATTTT. Translated, it gives CAIRGQGAGNTIYF.

This clone was detected only a few times. The rearrangement joins TRBV4-1 to TRBJ2-1; no clear D. Germline V lookup: CDR1 MGHRA, CDR2 YSYEKL. CDR3 length: 15 amino acids. The V and J ends lost 0 bases and 3 bases respectively, with 9 bases between them. The CDR3 is CASSQEGQYYNEQFF. CDR3 coding DNA: TGCGCCAGCAGCCAAGAGGGTCAGTACTACAATGAGCAGTTCTTC.

In its sample, this clone was seen many times. The chain recombines TRBV4-1 with TRBJ2-7; 7 positions agree with TRBD1. V was clipped by 4 bases and J by 1 base; unmatched bases: 10. CDR3 length equals 16 residues. CDR1 is MGHRA and CDR2 is YSYEKL in the germline V gene. The CDR3 protein is CASSLPRTGESYEQYF. CDR3 nucleotide sequence: TGCGCCAGCAGCCTGCCCCGGACAGGCGAGTCCTACGAGCAGTACTTC.